This entry lists 25 T cell receptor beta chains sequenced from one sample in a study of shared clonotypes between healthy human individuals. Clones were read by immunoSEQ multiplex PCR, and TCRdb kept only the in-frame ones, dropping some. The table has around 940,000 clones, over 60% seen once. Sequenced: memory CD4+ T cells sorted from blood. As to subset: CD45RA-negative fraction. All receptors come from a man aged 18 to 30 in good health.

This clone was detected only a few times. The chain is built from TRBV6-1 and TRBJ2-7, with D perhaps matching TRBD2 (5 bases). The CDR3 runs 13 residues. Per the germline V gene, CDR1 is MNHNS and CDR2 is SASEGT. V lost 7 bases to trimming and J lost 2 bases, with 12 bases between them. The CDR3 sequence is CASTSGMTYEQYF. DNA for the CDR3: TGTGCCAGCACCTCCGGGATGACCTACGAGCAGTACTTC.

The chain uses TRBV5-1 and TRBJ2-3, with unresolved D. The CDR3 sequence is 14 residues long. CDR1 and CDR2 from the germline V gene are SGHRS and YFSETQ. The V end lost 4 bases, the J end lost 0 bases, and 9 bases lay between the germline ends. The CDR3 DNA sequence: TGCGCCAGCAGCGAACCTACTAGCACAGATACGCAGTATTTT. Translated: CASSEPTSTDTQYF. The full variable domain, with the rest looked up from reference TRBV5-1 and TRBJ2-3, is KAGVTQTPRYLIKTRGQQVTLSCSPISGHRSVSWYQQTPGQGLQFLFEYFSETQRNKGNFPGRFSGRQFSNSRSEMNVSTLELGDSALYLCASSEPTSTDTQYFGPGTRLTVL.

The chain is built from TRBV11-3 and TRBJ2-5, with 14 bases that match TRBD2. The CDR3 has 18 residues. Per the germline V gene, CDR1 is SGHNT and CDR2 is YENEEA. J gave up 5 bases and V 3 bases, and 11 bases lay outside the gene matches. The CDR3 is CASSLRLAGGLRKETQYF. DNA for the CDR3: TGTGCCAGCAGCTTGAGACTAGCGGGGGGGCTTCGGAAGGAGACCCAGTACTTC.

The chain combines TRBV19 with TRBJ1-2; D is perhaps TRBD1 (5 bases). The CDR3 extends over 14 amino acids. The germline gives CDR1 LNHDA, CDR2 SQIVND (reference sequence). Trimming stripped 6 bases from V and 4 bases from J, with 15 bases between. CDR3 amino acids: CASRVAGPAYGYTF. The CDR3 DNA sequence: TGTGCCAGTAGAGTCGCGGGGCCAGCCTATGGCTACACCTTC.

This clone showed up just a few times. The chain recombines TRBV10-3 with TRBJ1-6; D gene unclear. Per the germline V gene, CDR1 is ENHRY and CDR2 is SYGVKD. V was pared by 9 bases and J by 8 bases, with 14 bases between. The CDR3 contains 13 residues. In DNA form, the CDR3 reads TGTGCCATTCAGGTGGGAAGTTATTCACCCCTCCACTTT. Its translation: CAIQVGSYSPLHF.

The rearrangement links TRBV28 to TRBJ2-7; a weak D match, TRBD2 (5 bases). V lost 6 bases, J lost 2 bases, and 14 bases lay in between. The CDR3 covers 14 residues. CDR1 and CDR2 (germline): MDHEN, SYDVKM. CDR3 sequence (DNA): TGTGCCAGCAGGGAGGAGGCCCCACCCTACGAGCAGTACTTC. This translates into CASREEAPPYEQYF.

The chain uses TRBV28 and TRBJ1-2, with 8 bases lining up with TRBD1. Germline CDR1 reads MDHEN; CDR2 reads SYDVKM. J lost 0 bases, V lost 5 bases, and 2 bases had no gene match. This CDR3 comprises 14 residues. The CDR3 loop reads CASSRQGTNYGYTF. The CDR3 DNA reads TGTGCCAGCAGTCGACAGGGGACTAACTATGGCTACACCTTC.

This sequence joins TRBV6-1 and TRBJ2-4; tentatively, D is TRBD1 (6 bases). V was cut by 6 bases and J by 1 base, with 22 bases left in between. The CDR3 is 18 amino acids. The germline gives CDR1 MNHNS, CDR2 SASEGT. The CDR3 DNA sequence: TGTGCCAGCAGCGAAACATACAGGGCGAGGGGGGCCAAAAACATTCAGTACTTC. It codes for CASSETYRARGAKNIQYF.

This chain joins TRBV5-5 and TRBJ2-3, with a tentative D call TRBD2 (5 bases). Trimming took 0 bases from V and 2 from J, leaving 13 bases between them. Germline assignment: CDR1 SGHKS and CDR2 YYEKEE (reference sequence). The CDR3 has 16 amino acids. CDR3 nucleotide sequence: TGTGCCAGCAGCTTGGGGGAGAGCTTCTTCACAGATACGCAGTATTTT. It encodes CASSLGESFFTDTQYF.

The CDR3 DNA reads as TGCAGCGCCGCCCCCGGACCGCGAGCTTACCAGTTCTTC. Amino acids: CSAAPGPRAYQFF. The chain joins TRBV29-1 to TRBJ2-1; D not resolved. Germline V gives CDR1 SQVTM, CDR2 ANQGSEA. The CDR3 loop spans 13 amino acids. V was cut by 7 bases and J by 13 bases, with 23 bases left in between.

This clone was detected only once. The chain employs TRBV5-1 and TRBJ2-5; the match to TRBD2 covers 10 bases. The CDR3 extends over 14 amino acids. Germline assignment: CDR1 SGHRS and CDR2 YFSETQ. J was trimmed by 4 bases and V by 5 bases; bases with no gene match: 5. Here the CDR3 DNA reads TGCGCCAGCAGTGCTAGCGGGAGCGTAGAGACCCAGTACTTC. It translates to CASSASGSVETQYF.

The chain is built from TRBV5-1 and TRBJ2-2; D remains ambiguous. Germline V gives CDR1 SGHRS, CDR2 YFSETQ. V was cut by 4 bases and J by 8 bases, with 9 bases left in between. This CDR3 comprises 12 residues. The CDR3 nucleotides are TGCGCCAGCAGCGACAATTGGGGGGAGCTGTTTTTT. Its protein is CASSDNWGELFF. Supplemented by reference TRBV5-1 and TRBJ2-2, the full variable domain reads KAGVTQTPRYLIKTRGQQVTLSCSPISGHRSVSWYQQTPGQGLQFLFEYFSETQRNKGNFPGRFSGRQFSNSRSEMNVSTLELGDSALYLCASSDNWGELFFGEGSRLTVL.

The chain recombines TRBV9 with TRBJ1-3; D is uncertain. Germline V lookup: CDR1 SGDLS, CDR2 YYNGEE. The CDR3 runs to 14 residues. V dropped 5 bases and J dropped 4 bases, with 13 bases sitting between them. The CDR3 DNA sequence: TGTGCCAGCAGGGGCGGGAATCCGGGAAACACCATATATTTT. Protein sequence: CASRGGNPGNTIYF.

The J gene is TRBJ1-2, the V gene TRBV4-3; perhaps TRBD1 as D (6 bases). Germline V gene sequence: CDR1 LGHNA, CDR2 YSLEER. The CDR3 is made up of 15 amino acids. Trimming cost V 1 base and J 7 bases, with 16 bases left between them. The CDR3 protein is CASSQGMGLGGGYTF. The CDR3 DNA reads TGCGCCAGCAGCCAAGGGATGGGTTTAGGGGGTGGCTACACCTTC.

This clone came up a few times. The chain has TRBV28 and TRBJ1-5; D possibly corresponds to TRBD1 (5 bases). The germline gives CDR1 MDHEN, CDR2 SYDVKM. With 5 bases removed from V and 7 bases from J, the gap between germline ends came to 15 bases. The CDR3 totals 14 residues. For the CDR3, the DNA is TGTGCCAGCAGTATTCGGGGCCGGATCCAGCCCCAGCATTTT. Protein: CASSIRGRIQPQHF. The whole variable domain, remainder taken from reference TRBV28 and TRBJ1-5, is DVKVTQSSRYLVKRTGEKVFLECVQDMDHENMFWYRQDPGLGLRLIYFSYDVKMKEKGDIPEGYSVSREKKERFSLILESASTNQTSMYLCASSIRGRIQPQHFGDGTRLSIL.

The gene calls are TRBV5-1 and TRBJ2-6; 7 bases align to TRBD2. Unmatched junction bases numbered 9, after V lost 6 bases and J lost 0 bases. CDR3 length: 17 amino acids. Germline CDR1 reads SGHRS; CDR2 reads YFSETQ. The CDR3 DNA is TGCGCCAGCAACGAGCAGCGGGGAGGCTCTGGGGCCAACGTCCTGACTTTC. This encodes CASNEQRGGSGANVLTF.

V is TRBV10-1 and J is TRBJ2-5; TRBD2 matches at 7 bases. CDR1 WNHNN and CDR2 SYGVQD come from the germline V gene (reference sequence). The CDR3 is 16 residues long. V trimming: 8 bases; J trimming: 4 bases; junction bases outside the gene matches: 16. In nucleotides, the CDR3 is TGCGCCAGCCCAGACCGATGCGTGCGGGGGTCAGAGACCCAGTACTTC. Its protein product is CASPDRCVRGSETQYF.

In DNA form, the CDR3 reads TGTGCCAGCCCGGACAGGGTGGGTCCCGGGGAGCTGTTTTTT. This translates into CASPDRVGPGELFF. The chain combines TRBV2 with TRBJ2-2; 8 bases are shared with TRBD1. The junction had 8 bases not matched to a gene; V was cut back by 8 bases and J by 6 bases. CDR3 size: 14 residues. Germline V gene data show CDR1 as SNHLY and CDR2 as FYNNEI.

This sequence joins TRBV7-9 and TRBJ1-1; a weak D match, TRBD1 (5 bases). The CDR3 consists of 14 residues. Trimming shortened V by 8 bases and J by 0 bases, and 13 bases separated the two germline ends. Germline-derived CDR1 and CDR2 are SEHNR and FQNEAQ (reference sequence). The CDR3 DNA sequence: TGTGCCAGCTCAAGACAGCCACTGAACACTGAAGCTTTCTTT. This codes for CASSRQPLNTEAFF.

The rearrangement joins TRBV5-1 to TRBJ2-5; D is tentatively TRBD1 or TRBD2 (5 bases each). Germline-derived CDR1 and CDR2 are SGHRS and YFSETQ. There are 16 residues in the CDR3. The V and J ends lost 6 bases and 4 bases respectively, with 22 bases between them. CDR3 amino acids: CASTPRLSNGGETQYF. The CDR3 DNA follows: TGCGCCAGCACCCCAAGACTGAGTAATGGGGGAGAGACCCAGTACTTC. Combining the CDR3 with reference TRBV5-1 and TRBJ2-5 gives the whole variable domain KAGVTQTPRYLIKTRGQQVTLSCSPISGHRSVSWYQQTPGQGLQFLFEYFSETQRNKGNFPGRFSGRQFSNSRSEMNVSTLELGDSALYLCASTPRLSNGGETQYFGPGTRLLVL.

The chain is built from TRBV29-1 and TRBJ2-7; 7 nucleotides line up with TRBD1. J lost 5 bases, V lost 3 bases, and 13 bases had no gene match. The CDR3 contains 15 residues. Germline V gene lookup returns CDR1 SQVTM and CDR2 ANQGSEA. CDR3 loop: CSVETARGRINEQYF. CDR3 in DNA: TGCAGCGTTGAGACGGCGAGGGGGCGCATCAACGAGCAGTACTTC.

The rearrangement joins TRBV30 to TRBJ2-7; TRBD1 might be the D (6 bases). The CDR3 is 12 amino acids. Trimming left V 3 bases short and J 10 bases short, with 16 bases between. Germline-derived CDR1 and CDR2 are GTSNPN and SVGIG (reference sequence). The DNA of the CDR3 is TGTGCCTGGAGCCCCACGCGACAGGTCCAGTACTTC. Translating it yields CAWSPTRQVQYF.

The CDR3 coding sequence is TGTGCCAGCAGCTCACCAACATCAACTAATGAAAAACTGTTTTTT. As protein: CASSSPTSTNEKLFF. The genes are TRBV28 and TRBJ1-4; D remains ambiguous. V gave up 6 bases and J gave up 0 bases, with 11 bases separating them. Germline V gives CDR1 MDHEN, CDR2 SYDVKM. This CDR3 has 15 amino acids.

This sequence joins TRBV14 and TRBJ1-2; D is unclear. The CDR3 runs to 15 residues. Germline values: CDR1 SGHDN, CDR2 FVKESK. Deletions cut 3 bases from V and 7 bases from J, with 18 bases between. The CDR3 loop reads CASSQNSVRRAGYTF. CDR3 sequence (DNA): TGTGCCAGCAGCCAGAATTCGGTTCGTAGGGCTGGCTACACCTTC.

This clone was detected only once. The chain combines TRBV28 with TRBJ2-3; D is unresolved. CDR3 length: 11 amino acids. Germline V CDR1 and CDR2: MDHEN, SYDVKM. Trimming stripped 9 bases from V and 5 bases from J, with 9 bases between. The CDR3 is CASPHIDTQYF. CDR3 bases: TGTGCCAGTCCGCACATAGATACGCAGTATTTT.